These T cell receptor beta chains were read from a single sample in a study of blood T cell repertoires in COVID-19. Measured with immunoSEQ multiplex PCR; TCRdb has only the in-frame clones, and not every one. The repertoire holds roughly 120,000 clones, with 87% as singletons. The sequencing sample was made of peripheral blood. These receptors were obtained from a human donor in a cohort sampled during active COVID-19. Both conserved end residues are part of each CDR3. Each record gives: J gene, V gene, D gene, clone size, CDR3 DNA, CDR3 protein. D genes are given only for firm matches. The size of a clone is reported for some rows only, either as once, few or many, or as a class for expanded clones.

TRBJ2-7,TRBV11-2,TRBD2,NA,TGTGCCAGCAGCTTAGCAGCGCGGGAGGTTATATACGAGCAGTACTTC,CASSLAAREVIYEQYF
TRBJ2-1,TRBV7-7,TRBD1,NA,TGTGCCAGCAGCCTGGGACAGGGCCTCTACAATGAGCAGTTCTTC,CASSLGQGLYNEQFF
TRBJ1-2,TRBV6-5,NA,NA,TGTGCCAGCAGTTACGGGCAGAAATTGGACTATGGCTACACCTTC,CASSYGQKLDYGYTF
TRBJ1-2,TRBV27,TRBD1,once,TGTGCCAGCAGTTTACGGGACAGTTCTGGCTACACCTTC,CASSLRDSSGYTF
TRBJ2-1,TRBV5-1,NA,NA,TGCGCCAGCAGCTTGGACGCGTTAAGCTCCTACAATGAGCAGTTCTTC,CASSLDALSSYNEQFF
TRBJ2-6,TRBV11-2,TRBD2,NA,TGTGCCAGCAGCAGCGGGAGGGGATCTGGGGCCAACGTCCTGACTTTC,CASSSGRGSGANVLTF
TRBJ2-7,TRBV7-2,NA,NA,TGTGCCAGCAGCGCCAACAGGGGGGGCTACGAGCAGTACTTC,CASSANRGGYEQYF
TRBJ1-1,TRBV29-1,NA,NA,TGCAGCGTATCCCTGGGGCAGGGAAGAACTGAAGCTTTCTTT,CSVSLGQGRTEAFF
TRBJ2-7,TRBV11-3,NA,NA,TGTGCCAGCAGCTTACCAGGGTCGACCTACGAGCAGTACTTC,CASSLPGSTYEQYF
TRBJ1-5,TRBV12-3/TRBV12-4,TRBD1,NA,TGTGCCAGCGGACAGGGGTATCAGCCCCAGCATTTT,CASGQGYQPQHF
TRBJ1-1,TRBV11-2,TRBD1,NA,TGTGCCAGCAAAATGGGACAGGTGAACACTGAAGCTTTCTTT,CASKMGQVNTEAFF
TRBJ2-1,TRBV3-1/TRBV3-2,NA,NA,TGTGCCAGCAGCTCTCGAGGAGGGTATGAGCAGTTCTTC,CASSSRGGYEQFF
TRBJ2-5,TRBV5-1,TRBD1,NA,TGCGCCAGCAGCTTGGAAGACAGGGTCCAAGAGACCCAGTACTTC,CASSLEDRVQETQYF
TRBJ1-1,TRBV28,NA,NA,TGTGCCAGCAGGCGCCTAGGTACTGAAGCTTTCTTT,CASRRLGTEAFF
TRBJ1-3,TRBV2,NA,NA,TGTGCCAGCAGTGTTAGACAATTCTCTGGAAACACCATATATTTT,CASSVRQFSGNTIYF
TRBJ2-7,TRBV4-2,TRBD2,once,TGTGCCAGCAGTCACGGACTAGCCTACGAGCAGTACTTC,CASSHGLAYEQYF
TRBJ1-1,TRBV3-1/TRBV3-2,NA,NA,TGTGCCAGCAGCCAAGCTCGGGGAGGGAACACTGAAGCTTTCTTT,CASSQARGGNTEAFF
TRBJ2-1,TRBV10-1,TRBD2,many,TGCGCCAGCAGTGATCTAGCGGGAGGGCCTGGTGAGCAGTTCTTC,CASSDLAGGPGEQFF
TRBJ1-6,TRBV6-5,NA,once,TGTGCCAGCAGTTCCACAGGGAACAATTCACCCCTCCACTTT,CASSSTGNNSPLHF
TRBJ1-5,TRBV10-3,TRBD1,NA,TGTGCCATCAGTGGGACAGGGAATCAGCCCCAGCATTTT,CAISGTGNQPQHF
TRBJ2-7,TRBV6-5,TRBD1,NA,TGTGCCAGCACCGAGGGGGTAAGACAGGGCAAGCAGTACTTC,CASTEGVRQGKQYF
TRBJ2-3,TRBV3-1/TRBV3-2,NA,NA,TGTGCCAGCAGCCCCCTAAGCACAGATACGCAGTATTTT,CASSPLSTDTQYF
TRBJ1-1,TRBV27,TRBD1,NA,TGTGCCAGCAGTTCTGGACAGGGGGCTTACCAAGCTTTCTTT,CASSSGQGAYQAFF
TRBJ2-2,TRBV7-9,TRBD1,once,TGTGCCAGCAGCCCGAGGCAGGGGGTTGACACCGGGGAGCTGTTTTTT,CASSPRQGVDTGELFF
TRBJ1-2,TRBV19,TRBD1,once,TGTGCCAGTGGGGACAGGCTCAACTATGGCTACACCTTC,CASGDRLNYGYTF